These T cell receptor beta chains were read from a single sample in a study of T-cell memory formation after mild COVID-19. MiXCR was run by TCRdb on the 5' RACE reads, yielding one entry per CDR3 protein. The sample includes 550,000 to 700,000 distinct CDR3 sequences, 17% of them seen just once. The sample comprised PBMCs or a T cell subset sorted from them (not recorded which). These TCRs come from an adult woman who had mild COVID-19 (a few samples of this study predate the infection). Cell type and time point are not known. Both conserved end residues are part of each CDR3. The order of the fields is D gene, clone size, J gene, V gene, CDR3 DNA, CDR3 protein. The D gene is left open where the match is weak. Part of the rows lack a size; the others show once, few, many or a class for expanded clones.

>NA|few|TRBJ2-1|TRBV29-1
TGCAGCGTTGAGGCCGAGACAGGTAACAATGAGCAGTTCTTC
CSVEAETGNNEQFF
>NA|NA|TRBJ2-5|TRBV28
TGTGCCAGCAGCCCGGATGACGGAAAGAGCTCTGGGACCCAGTACTTC
CASSPDDGKSSGTQYF
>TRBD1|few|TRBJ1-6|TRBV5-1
TGCGCCAGCAGCTCCGGACAGGGCGCTTCACCCCTCCACTTT
CASSSGQGASPLHF
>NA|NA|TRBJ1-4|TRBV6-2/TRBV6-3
TGTGCCAGCAGTAAAAGCGGGCCTAATGAAAAACTGTTTTTT
CASSKSGPNEKLFF
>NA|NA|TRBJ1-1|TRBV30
TGTGCCTGGAGTCTGGGAGGCGAAGCTTTCTTT
CAWSLGGEAFF
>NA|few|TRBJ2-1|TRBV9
TGTGCCAGCAGCGTAGAAAGGGAGACCTACAATGAGCAGTTCTTC
CASSVERETYNEQFF
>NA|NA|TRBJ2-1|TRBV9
TGTGCCAGCGCCCCGGGACACTACAATGAGCAGTTCTTC
CASAPGHYNEQFF
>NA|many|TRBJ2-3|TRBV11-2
TGTGCCAGCAGCTTAGATCATGGCACAGATACGCAGTATTTT
CASSLDHGTDTQYF
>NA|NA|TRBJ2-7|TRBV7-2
TGTGCCAGCAGCTTAGGTTCCATCCCTCCCTCCTACGAGCAGTACTTC
CASSLGSIPPSYEQYF
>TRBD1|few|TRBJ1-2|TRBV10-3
TGTGCCATCAGTGAGTTAGGACAGGGAGGCTACACCTTC
CAISELGQGGYTF
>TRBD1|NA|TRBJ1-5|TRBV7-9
TGTGCCAGCAGCCACTGGACAGGCCCTCAAAATCAGCCCCAGCATTTT
CASSHWTGPQNQPQHF
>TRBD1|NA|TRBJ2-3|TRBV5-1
TGCGCCAGCAGCATGGGACAGGGGGCGCCGGGGAGCACAGATACGCAGTATTTT
CASSMGQGAPGSTDTQYF
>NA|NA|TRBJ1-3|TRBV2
TGTGCCAGCAGTGAACAGGGAGGTGGAAACACCATATATTTT
CASSEQGGGNTIYF
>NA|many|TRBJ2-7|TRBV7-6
TGTGCCAGCAGCTCCCAGGGAGCCTACGAGCAGTACTTC
CASSSQGAYEQYF
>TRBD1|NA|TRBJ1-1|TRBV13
TGTGCCAGCAGCCAGTCGACAGGGCCAGGTCGGGAAGCTTTCTTT
CASSQSTGPGREAFF
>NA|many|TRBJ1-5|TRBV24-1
TGTGCCACCAGTGCGGGCTCTAGCAATCAGCCCCAGCATTTT
CATSAGSSNQPQHF
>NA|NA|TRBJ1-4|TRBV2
TGTGCCAGCACCCGACGGGGGCCAACTAATGAAAAACTGTTTTTT
CASTRRGPTNEKLFF
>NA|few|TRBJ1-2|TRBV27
TGTGCCAGCAGTTTGTACGGGATAGGCTATGGCTACACCTTC
CASSLYGIGYGYTF
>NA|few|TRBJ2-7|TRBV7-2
TGTGCCAGCAGCTTAGAAGGGGTCTACTACGAGCAGTACTTC
CASSLEGVYYEQYF
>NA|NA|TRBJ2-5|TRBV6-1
TGTGCCAGCAGTGAAGGGCTCGAGGGCCTAAGAGAGACCCAGTACTTC
CASSEGLEGLRETQYF
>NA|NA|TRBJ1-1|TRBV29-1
TGCAGCTTCGGCGGGGGCCACACTGAAGCTTTCTTT
CSFGGGHTEAFF
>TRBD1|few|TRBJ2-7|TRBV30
TGTGCCTGGGGGGACAGATTCTACGAGCAGTACTTC
CAWGDRFYEQYF
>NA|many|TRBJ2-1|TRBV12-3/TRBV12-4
TGTGCCAGCAGTCCAATCCGGTCACAGGCCTCCAATGAGCAGTTCTTC
CASSPIRSQASNEQFF
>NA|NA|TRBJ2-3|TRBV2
TGTGCCAGCAGTGAGTGGAGGGGGCGCGGTACAGATACGCAGTATTTT
CASSEWRGRGTDTQYF
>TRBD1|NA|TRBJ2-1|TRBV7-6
TGTGCCAGCAGCTTGGGTACCGGGACAGGCCTCGGGTCTTACAATGAGCAGTTCTTC
CASSLGTGTGLGSYNEQFF
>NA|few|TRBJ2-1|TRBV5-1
TGCGCCAGCACGTCCGACCTGGGCAATGAGCAGTTCTTC
CASTSDLGNEQFF
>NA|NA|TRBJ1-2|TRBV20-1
TGCAGTGCTAGATTTTGGGATGGCGGTGGCTACACCTTC
CSARFWDGGGYTF
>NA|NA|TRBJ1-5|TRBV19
TGTGCCAGTAGTATGGGCGGAAGGTATGGCAATCAGCCCCAGCATTTT
CASSMGGRYGNQPQHF
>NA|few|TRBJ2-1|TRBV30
TGTGCCTGGAGTGGGGGGTTCAATGAGCAGTTCTTC
CAWSGGFNEQFF
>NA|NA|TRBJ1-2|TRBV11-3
TGTGCCAGCAGCCCACAGGGAGAGTCCATCTATGGCTACACCTTC
CASSPQGESIYGYTF
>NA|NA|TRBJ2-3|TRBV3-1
TGTGCCAGCAGCCAAGTCGGTGGGGGGAAAACAGATACGCAGTATTTT
CASSQVGGGKTDTQYF
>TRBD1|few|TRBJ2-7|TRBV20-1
TGCAGTGCCAACCTCCGGGACAGGGGAATATACGAGCAGTACTTC
CSANLRDRGIYEQYF
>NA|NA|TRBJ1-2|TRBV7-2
TGTGCCAGCAGCTTAGGGTCCATCGGCTACACCTTC
CASSLGSIGYTF
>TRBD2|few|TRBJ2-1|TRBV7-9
TGTGCCAGCGGAAGCGGGGTGAACCCCAATGAGCAGTTCTTC
CASGSGVNPNEQFF
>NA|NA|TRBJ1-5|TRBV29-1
TGCAGCTCCACGAAGGACGGTCAGCCCCAGCATTTT
CSSTKDGQPQHF
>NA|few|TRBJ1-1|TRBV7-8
TGTGCCAGCAGCTTAGCGAAAAAGAACACTGAAGCTTTCTTT
CASSLAKKNTEAFF
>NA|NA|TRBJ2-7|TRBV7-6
TGTGCCAGCAGCTTTAGTGGTGGGGCCCCCTACGAGCAGTACTTC
CASSFSGGAPYEQYF
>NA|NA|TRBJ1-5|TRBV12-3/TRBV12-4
TGTGCCAGCAGACCCAGGACAGGCAATCAGCCCCAGCATTTT
CASRPRTGNQPQHF
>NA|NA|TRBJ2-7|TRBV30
TGTGCCTGCCGCCAGAGCTCCTACGAGCAGTACTTC
CACRQSSYEQYF
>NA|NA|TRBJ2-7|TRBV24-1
TGTGCCACCAGTGAGACGACTGGGAGCTCCTACGAGCAGTACTTC
CATSETTGSSYEQYF
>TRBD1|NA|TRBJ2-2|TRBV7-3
TGTGCCAGCAGCTTAAATCCAGGGGGAGTATCCGGGGAGCTGTTTTTT
CASSLNPGGVSGELFF
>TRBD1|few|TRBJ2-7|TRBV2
TGTGCCAGCAGTGTGAGGGGGCAGGTCGACGAGCAGTACTTC
CASSVRGQVDEQYF
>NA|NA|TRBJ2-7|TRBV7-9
TGTGCCAGCAGCTTCGCTGGGACTGAAGGGAGGTACGAGCAGTACTTC
CASSFAGTEGRYEQYF
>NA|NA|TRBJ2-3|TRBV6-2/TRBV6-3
TGTGCCAGCAGCTACGGGTCTCCCGGCACAGATACGCAGTATTTT
CASSYGSPGTDTQYF
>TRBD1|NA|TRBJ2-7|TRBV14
TGTGCCAGCAGCCAAGTAAGGACAGGGGCCTACGAGCAGTACTTC
CASSQVRTGAYEQYF
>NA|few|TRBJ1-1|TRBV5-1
TGCGCCAGCAGCTTGAAGGCCGATGAAGCTTTCTTT
CASSLKADEAFF